Listed below are T cell receptor beta chains from one sample, sequenced in a study of Ad26.COV2.S vaccination and SARS-CoV-2 variants. Some clones are missing from TCRdb's copy, which holds only in-frame ones; the method was immunoSEQ multiplex PCR. Among hundreds of thousands of clones listed, over 75% were seen once. The sequencing used peripheral blood, collected in a trial of Ad26.COV2.S vaccine versus placebo. Receptors originate from a person aged 18-60 years who received the Ad26.COV2.S COVID-19 vaccine or a placebo. CDR3s include the opening cysteine and the closing phenylalanine or tryptophan. The D gene is left open where the match is weak.

13	TRBV5-1	TRBJ2-1	NA	CASSSTPGLEQFF	TGCGCCAGCAGCTCTACACCGGGACTTGAGCAGTTCTTC
15	TRBV7-2	TRBJ2-7	TRBD2	CASSYAPSGALEQYF	TGTGCCAGCAGCTATGCCCCTAGCGGTGCTCTCGAGCAGTACTTC
16	TRBV4-1	TRBJ2-1	TRBD2	CASSPQLAPSYNEQFF	TGCGCCAGCAGCCCCCAACTAGCGCCGTCCTACAATGAGCAGTTCTTC
13	TRBV12-3/TRBV12-4	TRBJ1-2	TRBD1	CASSRGLSRGYTF	TGTGCCAGCAGTAGGGGGCTGTCGCGGGGCTACACCTTC
16	TRBV10-3	TRBJ2-2	TRBD1	CAISEPDRGRGGELFF	TGTGCCATCAGTGAGCCGGACAGGGGGCGAGGCGGGGAGCTGTTTTTT
16	TRBV4-3	TRBJ2-7	NA	CASSQDRAGANYEQYF	TGCGCCAGCAGCCAAGATAGGGCAGGGGCCAACTACGAGCAGTACTTC
19	TRBV5-1	TRBJ2-1	TRBD1	CASSLGGQGVSGGYNQQFF	TGCGCCAGCAGCTTGGGTGGCCAGGGGGTGAGCGGAGGTTATAATCAGCAGTTCTTC
12	TRBV3-1/TRBV3-2	TRBJ2-7	NA	CASSQVEYEQYF	TGTGCCAGCAGCCAAGTAGAATACGAGCAGTACTTC
18	TRBV7-8	TRBJ2-1	TRBD2	CASSIAPRIAGTGGEQFF	TGTGCCAGCAGCATAGCCCCGAGAATAGCGGGGACTGGTGGTGAGCAGTTCTTC
15	TRBV19	TRBJ2-1	TRBD2	CASSRTSGRNNEQFF	TGTGCCAGTAGCCGGACTAGCGGGAGGAACAATGAGCAGTTCTTC
12	TRBV19	TRBJ1-1	TRBD1	CASSEQGSEAFF	TGTGCCAGTAGCGAACAGGGGTCTGAAGCTTTCTTT
15	TRBV6-5	TRBJ2-3	NA	CASSYSGGTPDTQYF	TGTGCCAGCAGTTACTCTGGAGGGACTCCAGATACGCAGTATTTT